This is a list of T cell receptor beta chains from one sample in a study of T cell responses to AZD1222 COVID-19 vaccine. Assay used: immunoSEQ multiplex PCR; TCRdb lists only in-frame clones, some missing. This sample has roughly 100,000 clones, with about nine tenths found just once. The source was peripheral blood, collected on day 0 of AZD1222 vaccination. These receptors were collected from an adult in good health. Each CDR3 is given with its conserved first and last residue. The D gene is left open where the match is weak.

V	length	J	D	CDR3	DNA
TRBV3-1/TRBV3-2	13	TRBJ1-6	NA	CASSQVTDSPLHF	TGTGCCAGCAGCCAAGTAACAGATTCACCCCTCCACTTT
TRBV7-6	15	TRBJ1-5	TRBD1	CASTALTGADQPQHF	TGTGCCAGTACCGCACTGACAGGGGCGGATCAGCCCCAGCATTTT
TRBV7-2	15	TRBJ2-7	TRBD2	CASSFLGRGDYEQYF	TGTGCCAGCAGCTTTCTAGGGAGGGGAGACTACGAGCAGTACTTC
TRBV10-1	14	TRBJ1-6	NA	CASSRDRHNSPLHF	TGCGCCAGCAGCCGGGACCGTCATAATTCACCCCTCCACTTT
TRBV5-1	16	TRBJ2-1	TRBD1	CASSPGQVGAYNEQFF	TGCGCCAGCAGCCCGGGACAGGTTGGGGCCTACAATGAGCAGTTCTTC
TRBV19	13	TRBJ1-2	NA	CASSPNRSGGYTF	TGTGCCAGTAGTCCAAACAGGAGTGGTGGCTACACCTTC
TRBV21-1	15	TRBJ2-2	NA	CASSKVTGGIGELFF	TGTGCCAGCAGCAAAGTTACAGGGGGTATCGGGGAGCTGTTTTTT
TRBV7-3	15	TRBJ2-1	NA	CASSPFGQRSNEQFF	TGTGCCAGCAGCCCTTTCGGGCAGCGTAGTAATGAGCAGTTCTTC
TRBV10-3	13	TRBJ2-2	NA	CAISESKTGELFF	TGTGCCATCAGTGAGTCAAAGACCGGGGAGCTGTTTTTT
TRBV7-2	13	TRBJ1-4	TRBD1	CASSEGQGAKLFF	TGTGCCAGCAGCGAGGGACAGGGGGCAAAACTGTTTTTT
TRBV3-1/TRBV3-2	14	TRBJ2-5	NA	CASSQAGIQETQYF	TGTGCCAGCAGCCAAGCGGGGATCCAAGAGACCCAGTACTTC
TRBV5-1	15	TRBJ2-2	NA	CASSLRQGGTGELFF	TGCGCCAGCAGCTTAAGACAGGGAGGCACCGGGGAGCTGTTTTTT